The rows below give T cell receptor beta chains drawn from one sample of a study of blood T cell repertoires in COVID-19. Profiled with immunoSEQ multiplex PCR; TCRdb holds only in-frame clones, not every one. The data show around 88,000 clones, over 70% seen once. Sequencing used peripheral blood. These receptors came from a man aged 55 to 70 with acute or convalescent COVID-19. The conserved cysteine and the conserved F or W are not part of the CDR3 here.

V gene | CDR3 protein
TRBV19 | ASSAQGASNEQF
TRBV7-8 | ASSRQGAGTDTQY
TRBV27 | ASSLSYSGGEQY
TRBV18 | ASSPYFGAETQY
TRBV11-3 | ASSLDRDFYEQY
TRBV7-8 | ASSSLGGNEQF
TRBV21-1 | ASSTDSYNEQF
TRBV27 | ASTSRGATNYGYT
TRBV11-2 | ASSFRLAGGPETQY
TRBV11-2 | ASSLAGVVYGYT
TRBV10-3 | AISESASSGDTQY
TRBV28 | ASSLSQGTGLTYNEQF
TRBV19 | ASSIDPVIGWRPEKLF
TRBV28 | ASRTGGADTQY
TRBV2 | ASEDGYGYT
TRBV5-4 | ASSLAGDYYGYT
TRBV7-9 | ASSVHQNTEAF
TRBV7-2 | ASTSRRGDSGNTIY
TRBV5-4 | ASSSPTEREQY
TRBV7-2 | ASRGPGTSGSYEQY
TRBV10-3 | ASRQGDNSPLH
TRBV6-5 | ASSRDRVLSEQY
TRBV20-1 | SASLRGDTDTQY
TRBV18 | ASSRGPEAF